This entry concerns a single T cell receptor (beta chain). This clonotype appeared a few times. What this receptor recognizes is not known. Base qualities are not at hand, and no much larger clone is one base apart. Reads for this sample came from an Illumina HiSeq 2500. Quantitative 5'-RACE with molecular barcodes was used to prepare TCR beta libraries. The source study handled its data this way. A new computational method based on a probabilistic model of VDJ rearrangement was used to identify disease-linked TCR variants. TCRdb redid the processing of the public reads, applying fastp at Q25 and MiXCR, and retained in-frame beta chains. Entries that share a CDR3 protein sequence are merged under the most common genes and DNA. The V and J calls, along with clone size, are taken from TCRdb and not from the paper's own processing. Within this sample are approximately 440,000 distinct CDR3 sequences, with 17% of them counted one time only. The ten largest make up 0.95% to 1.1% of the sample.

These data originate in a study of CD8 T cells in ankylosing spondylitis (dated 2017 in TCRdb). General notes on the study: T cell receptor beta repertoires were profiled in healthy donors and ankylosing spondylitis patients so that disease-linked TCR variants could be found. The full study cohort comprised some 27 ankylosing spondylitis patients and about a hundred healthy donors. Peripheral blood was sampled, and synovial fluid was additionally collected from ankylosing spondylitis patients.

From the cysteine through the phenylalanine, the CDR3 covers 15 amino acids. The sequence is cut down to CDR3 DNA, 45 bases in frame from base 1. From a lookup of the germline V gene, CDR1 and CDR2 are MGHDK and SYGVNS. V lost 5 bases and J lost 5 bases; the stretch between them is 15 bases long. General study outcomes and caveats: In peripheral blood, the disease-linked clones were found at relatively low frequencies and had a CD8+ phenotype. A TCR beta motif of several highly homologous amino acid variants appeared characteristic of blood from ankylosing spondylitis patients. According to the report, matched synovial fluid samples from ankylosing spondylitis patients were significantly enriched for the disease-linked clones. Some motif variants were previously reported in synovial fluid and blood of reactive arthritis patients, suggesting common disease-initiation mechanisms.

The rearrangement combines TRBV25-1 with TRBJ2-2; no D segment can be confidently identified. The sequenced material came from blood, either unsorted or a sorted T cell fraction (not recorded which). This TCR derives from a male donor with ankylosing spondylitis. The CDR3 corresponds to CASSSHDLETGELFF. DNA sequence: TGTGCCAGCAGTTCCCACGACCTTGAGACCGGGGAGCTGTTTTTT.